This T cell receptor beta chain was observed in a study of control samples from healthy donors and cancer patients. J was trimmed by 9 bases and V by 3 bases; bases with no gene match: 7. CDR1 and CDR2 from the germline V gene are SNHLY and FYNNEI. The length of the CDR3 is 15 residues. The repertoire was sequenced with immunoSEQ multiplex PCR; TCRdb's copy has only in-frame clones and lacks some. The data contain approximately 190,000 clones, approximately 90% of them singletons. The rearrangement uses TRBV2 and TRBJ2-1; 11 positions agree with TRBD1. Material: blood. The origin of this receptor is a young man in good health. In DNA, the CDR3 is TGTGCCAGCAGTGATTGGACAGGGGGCTTTAGTGAGCAGTTCTTC. Residues: CASSDWTGGFSEQFF.